This T cell receptor (beta chain) was recorded in a study of blood T cells in healthy people across ages. A sample-barcoded 5' primer and a J-beta primer mix were used in a second PCR of roughly 6 to 12 cycles. Using its own MiXCR run on the 5' RACE reads, TCRdb lists one record per CDR3 protein. The sample contains 750,000 to 950,000 distinct CDR3 sequences, roughly 26% of which appear only once. CDR3 length equals 16 residues. Germline V gives CDR1 MGHRA, CDR2 YSYEKL. V shed 1 base and J shed 0 bases, with 13 bases lying between them. A further study also used this sample, focusing on T cells of mothers and their children. Turning to that study: For related and unrelated pairs alike, thymic selection shapes TCR recombination output similarly.

This rearrangement joins TRBV4-1 to TRBJ2-7, with no clear D. The sequenced sample was blood. The TCR originated in a boy aged 10-17 years in good health. CDR3 DNA sequence: TGCGCCAGCAGCCAAGCGACGGGCGCTAGCTCCTACGAGCAGTACTTC. This codes for CASSQATGASSYEQYF.